This T cell receptor beta chain stems from a study of T cell responses to AZD1222 COVID-19 vaccine. Overall study: Second-dose intervals of approximately 4 or approximately 12 weeks were pooled. The study's findings and limits: Elevations in Spike-specific TCR breadth and depth followed administration of two AZD1222 doses. Repertoire sampling occurred only after the peak T cell response. White British people made up most donors, females outnumbered males, and clonal diversity was possibly underestimated.

Trimming stripped 3 bases from V and 6 bases from J, with 14 bases between. The germline gives CDR1 MNHEY, CDR2 SMNVEV (reference sequence). This CDR3 has 14 amino acids. Of note for this clone: Antigen specificity is unknown.

The table came from immunoSEQ multiplex PCR; TCRdb's copy has only in-frame clones and leaves some out. The sample has about 180,000 clones, 90% seen once. The sample in question was peripheral blood, obtained on day 0 of AZD1222 vaccination. The sequence came from an adult in good health. V usage is TRBV27 and J usage is TRBJ1-2, with a tentative D call TRBD1 (6 bases). CDR3 DNA sequence: TGTGCCAGCAGTTTGGGGGGGCGAGAGAATGGCTACACCTTC. It is translated as CASSLGGRENGYTF.